These 7 T cell receptor beta chains share one sample of origin, sequenced in a study of Graves' ophthalmopathy and Graves' hyperthyroidism. RNA transcripts were the template, and TCR beta CDR3 regions were amplified from them. RT-PCR in the first round used HTBI primers; a second-round multiplex PCR followed. TCRdb independently ran MiXCR on the multiplex PCR reads; one entry per CDR3 protein. The sample consists of 620,000 or so distinct CDR3 sequences, about 24% of them appearing once. What was sequenced was peripheral blood. These receptors were obtained from a woman aged 18 to 35 with stable Graves' hyperthyroidism. Some clones in this sample may be carry-over from other donors' samples.

Many counts were recorded for this clonotype. The chain combines TRBV2 with TRBJ1-2; 10 bases fit TRBD1. The CDR3 is 14 amino acids. Looked up from germline, CDR1 is SNHLY and CDR2 is FYNNEI. Trimming cost V 7 bases and J 8 bases; bases outside gene matches: 10. In DNA form, the CDR3 reads TGTGCCAGCAAAAGGGGGACAGGGGAAGGAGGCTACACCTTC. Protein: CASKRGTGEGGYTF.

The sample holds many counts of this clonotype. The genes are TRBV7-6 and TRBJ2-5; D gene unclear. There are 14 residues in the CDR3. Between the trimmed V and J ends, which lost 1 base and 1 base, there was a span of 7 bases. The germline CDR1 and CDR2 sequences are SGHVS and FNYEAQ. The CDR3 sequence: CASSLEYSQETQYF. The CDR3 coding sequence is TGTGCCAGCAGCTTAGAGTACAGCCAAGAGACCCAGTACTTC.

As regards this clonotype: It may be a read error: a sequence one base away is much more abundant. This chain joins TRBV3-1 and TRBJ1-2, with 9 nucleotides matching TRBD1. Germline CDR1 LGHDT, CDR2 YNNKEL (reference sequence). This CDR3 is built from 14 residues. With V trimmed by 2 bases and J by 5 bases, 3 bases remained unmatched. In nucleotides, the CDR3 is TGTGCCAGCAGCCAAAGGACAGGGGAGTATGGCTACACCTTC. Its protein product is CASSQRTGEYGYTF.

There are many counts of this clonotype. The V and J genes are TRBV5-1 and TRBJ2-7, with TRBD1 matching over 9 bases. V was clipped by 4 bases and J by 3 bases; unmatched bases: 5. CDR3 length equals 14 residues. The germline V gene has CDR1 SGHRS and CDR2 YFSETQ. The CDR3 DNA reads as TGCGCCAGCAGCCGGGACAGGGCAATCTACGAGCAGTACTTC. Its translation is CASSRDRAIYEQYF.

This clonotype was observed at least ten times. V and J are TRBV29-1 and TRBJ1-5, with TRBD1 identical over 8 bases. The CDR3 extends over 17 amino acids. V was pared by 1 base and J by 0 bases, with 8 bases of the junction left unmatched. From germline, CDR1 is SQVTM and CDR2 ANQGSEA. The CDR3 DNA reads as TGCAGCGTTGAAGGGACAGGGACATATAATAGCAATCAGCCCCAGCATTTT. Residues: CSVEGTGTYNSNQPQHF. The variable domain in full, with the rest retrieved from reference TRBV29-1 and TRBJ1-5, is SAVISQKPSRDICQRGTSLTIQCQVDSQVTMMFWYRQQPGQSLTLIATANQGSEATYESGFVIDKFPISRPNLTFSTLTVSNMSPEDSSIYLCSVEGTGTYNSNQPQHFGDGTRLSIL.

This chain connects TRBV28 to TRBJ1-1; the match to TRBD1 covers 9 bases. The V and J ends lost 5 bases and 5 bases, in that order; junction bases with no gene match: 9. This CDR3 contains 15 residues. Germline CDR1 MDHEN, CDR2 SYDVKM. CDR3 DNA sequence: TGTGCCAGCAGTAAACCGGGACAGGGAAGAACTGAAGCTTTCTTT. This codes for CASSKPGQGRTEAFF.

This clonotype showed up many times. The CDR3 sequence is CASSLGGQGVPYEQYF. The CDR3 DNA reads TGTGCCAGCAGTTTAGGGGGACAGGGAGTTCCCTACGAGCAGTACTTC. V and J are TRBV12-3 or TRBV12-4 and TRBJ2-7, with 9 bases that match TRBD1. The CDR3 runs 16 residues. V was clipped by 1 base and J by 2 bases; unmatched bases: 6.